In this sample, the clone carrying this T cell receptor beta chain turned up a few times. This record comes from a study of T cells in Graves' hyperthyroidism and ophthalmopathy. From germline, CDR1 is DFQATT and CDR2 SNEGSKA (reference sequence). CDR3 length equals 14 residues. Trimming took off 6 bases at V and 0 bases at J, with 12 bases between the two ends. What was amplified from RNA transcripts were TCR beta CDR3 regions. An initial round of RT-PCR targeting the TCR CDR3 relied on the HTBI primer set. TCRdb passed the multiplex PCR reads through MiXCR, listing each CDR3 protein once. The table records fewer than 400,000 distinct CDR3 sequences, around 25% of them present only once.

This rearrangement joins TRBV20-1 to TRBJ2-4; D is perhaps TRBD1 (5 bases). The sample comprised blood. The clonotype originates from a man aged 50-59 years with Graves' hyperthyroidism. The CDR3 reads CSAPRQLAKNIQYF. The CDR3 DNA reads as TGCAGTGCCCCTAGACAGTTAGCCAAAAACATTCAGTACTTC.